This is a list of T cell receptor beta chains from one sample in a study of blood T cell repertoires in COVID-19. The assay was immunoSEQ multiplex PCR, and TCRdb's table has in-frame clones only and misses some. The table records over 200,000 clones, about 90% of them present only once. The sequenced material came from PBMCs or T cells enriched from blood (not recorded which). These receptors all stem from a man under 40 who had recovered from COVID-19. Each CDR3 is given without its conserved first and last residue. D genes are given only for firm matches.

length,D,V,J,CDR3
12,TRBD1,TRBV4-3,TRBJ1-4,ASSQTGAGEKLF
14,-,TRBV5-1,TRBJ1-2,ASTQPGTRGNYGYT
12,TRBD1,TRBV30,TRBJ1-5,AWSTGTGNQPQH
13,-,TRBV5-1,TRBJ2-3,ASSLAGASTDTQY
16,TRBD2,TRBV3-1/TRBV3-2,TRBJ2-1,ASSQCTEGLAGGNEQF
11,-,TRBV7-8,TRBJ2-5,ASSLDERSSQY
12,TRBD2,TRBV6-6,TRBJ2-7,ASRGLAGSYEQY
13,TRBD1,TRBV4-3,TRBJ2-3,ASSQLQGGGDTQY
10,-,TRBV12-3/TRBV12-4,TRBJ2-5,ASGDFQETQY
13,TRBD1,TRBV3-1/TRBV3-2,TRBJ1-5,ASSPGQGASQPQH
12,-,TRBV29-1,TRBJ2-3,SVEDLSGTDTQY
12,-,TRBV10-3,TRBJ2-3,AISDRGTVDTQY
12,-,TRBV4-3,TRBJ1-6,ASSLEAPLSPLH
11,-,TRBV7-2,TRBJ1-2,ASSYRALHGYT
13,-,TRBV15,TRBJ2-2,ATSSKEQETGELF
12,-,TRBV9,TRBJ2-7,ASSVGSSSYEQY
12,TRBD2,TRBV2,TRBJ2-7,ASSELAGPYEQY
10,-,TRBV30,TRBJ1-2,AWSVAGYGYT
13,TRBD1,TRBV5-5,TRBJ1-2,ASSVTGGTDYGYT
12,TRBD2,TRBV30,TRBJ2-7,AWSETSGDYEQY
12,TRBD1,TRBV5-4,TRBJ1-1,ASSLGDRDTEAF
13,TRBD2,TRBV6-5,TRBJ2-1,ASSPTSGRIDEQF
14,TRBD1,TRBV6-1,TRBJ1-1,ASSEDPWTGNTEAF
10,-,TRBV14,TRBJ2-1,ASSGGVHEQF
9,-,TRBV11-2,TRBJ2-3,ASSFQDTQY
13,TRBD1,TRBV9,TRBJ2-5,ASSEAGTGYGTQY
13,TRBD1,TRBV28,TRBJ1-2,ASTPGQLMVYGYT
11,-,TRBV12-3/TRBV12-4,TRBJ1-3,ATGQSSGNTIY
16,TRBD1,TRBV11-2,TRBJ1-4,ASSLFRQGAGTNEKLF
13,TRBD2,TRBV18,TRBJ2-1,ASSPLSGRVNEQF
12,TRBD1,TRBV5-6,TRBJ1-4,ASSSRTGNEKLF
14,TRBD2,TRBV11-3,TRBJ2-1,ASSFRAGVRNNEQF
14,TRBD2,TRBV6-2/TRBV6-3,TRBJ2-5,ASSYGAGGWGETQY
10,-,TRBV11-2,TRBJ1-1,ASTPKNTEAF
13,TRBD2,TRBV20-1,TRBJ2-5,SASAGTSGQETQY
13,TRBD1,TRBV6-1,TRBJ1-2,ASSEQGAGDYGYT
13,-,TRBV19,TRBJ2-7,ASSRGLLSSYEQY
12,-,TRBV5-1,TRBJ1-1,ASSFAQGNTEAF
15,TRBD1,TRBV20-1,TRBJ2-7,SASILVWGRGIYEQY
9,TRBD1,TRBV11-2,TRBJ1-1,ASSPDRGAF
15,TRBD2,TRBV27,TRBJ2-7,ASSLSGSVLAGAEQY
13,-,TRBV5-1,TRBJ2-6,ASSSGSTGANVLT
14,TRBD1,TRBV19,TRBJ1-1,ASSILGQGKNTEAF
12,TRBD2,TRBV24-1,TRBJ2-2,ATGTSANTGELF
13,TRBD1,TRBV5-4,TRBJ2-1,ASSREGTGDNEQF
11,TRBD1,TRBV19,TRBJ1-2,ASSIRTGGGYT
12,-,TRBV5-8,TRBJ2-7,ASSPDPGYYEQY
13,TRBD2,TRBV5-1,TRBJ2-1,ASSFPAGTYNEQF
13,TRBD1,TRBV9,TRBJ1-3,ASSVDDRAGNTIY
11,TRBD1,TRBV19,TRBJ1-2,ASTGGANYGYT
13,TRBD2,TRBV28,TRBJ2-7,ASSLSGGPGLEQY
16,-,TRBV7-8,TRBJ2-5,ASSLVGGTSTPGETQY
9,-,TRBV10-3,TRBJ1-1,ATIWGSEAF
12,TRBD2,TRBV3-1/TRBV3-2,TRBJ2-1,ASSQYGGVNEQF